What follows is one T cell receptor beta chain and its context. Antigen: not known. These data originate in a study of OX40 agonist ivuxolimab in advanced cancers. Study-wide background: The dose-escalation group included hepatocellular carcinoma, melanoma, renal cell carcinoma and head and neck cancer. Males comprised about 84% of the group, whose mean age was approximately 62 years (range about 23 to 80).

Method: immunoSEQ multiplex PCR; TCRdb's copy keeps in-frame clones and lacks some. This table holds around 69,000 clones, 80% to 90% found once. Germline loops: CDR1 SEHNR, CDR2 FQNEAQ (reference sequence). The CDR3 is 15 amino acids. V was clipped by 6 bases and J by 4 bases; unmatched bases: 8. Points from the study as a whole: In a subset of nonresponders, normalized T-cell clonal expansion was also low. CD8+ T cells showed, on average, more clonal expansion than CD4+ cells.

The sequence was obtained from an adult with an advanced solid tumor such as melanoma, head and neck, liver or kidney cancer. The gene calls are TRBV7-9 and TRBJ2-3; 9 positions match TRBD1. Sequencing used CD4+ or CD8+ T cells sorted from blood, obtained in a trial of the OX40 agonist ivuxolimab. CDR3 nucleotides: TGTGCCAGCAGAAGGGGACAGGGAGGGTCAGATACGCAGTATTTT. This sequence encodes CASRRGQGGSDTQYF.